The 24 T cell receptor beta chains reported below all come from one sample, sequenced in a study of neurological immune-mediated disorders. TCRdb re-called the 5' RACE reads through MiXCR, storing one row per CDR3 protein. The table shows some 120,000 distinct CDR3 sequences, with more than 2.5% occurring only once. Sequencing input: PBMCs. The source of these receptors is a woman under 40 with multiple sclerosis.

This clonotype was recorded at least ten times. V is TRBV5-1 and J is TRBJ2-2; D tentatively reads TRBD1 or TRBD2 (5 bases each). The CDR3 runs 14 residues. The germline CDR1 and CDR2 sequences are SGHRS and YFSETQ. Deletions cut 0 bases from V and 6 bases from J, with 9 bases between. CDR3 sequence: CASSLDRGPGELFF. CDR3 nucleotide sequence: TGCGCCAGCAGCTTGGATCGGGGACCCGGGGAGCTGTTTTTT.

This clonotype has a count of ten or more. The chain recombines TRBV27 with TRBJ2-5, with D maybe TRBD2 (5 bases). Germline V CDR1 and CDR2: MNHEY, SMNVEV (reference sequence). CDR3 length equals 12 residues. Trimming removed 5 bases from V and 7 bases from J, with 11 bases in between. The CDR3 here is CASSPSGRTQYF. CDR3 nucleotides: TGTGCCAGCAGTCCTTCGGGGAGGACCCAGTACTTC.

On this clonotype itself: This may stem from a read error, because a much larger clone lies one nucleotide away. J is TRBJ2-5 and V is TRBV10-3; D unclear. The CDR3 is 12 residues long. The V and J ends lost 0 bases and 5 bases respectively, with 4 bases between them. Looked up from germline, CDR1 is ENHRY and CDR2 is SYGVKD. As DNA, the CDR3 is TGTGCCATCAGTGAGTCGCCCGAGACCCAGTACTTC. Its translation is CAISESPETQYF.

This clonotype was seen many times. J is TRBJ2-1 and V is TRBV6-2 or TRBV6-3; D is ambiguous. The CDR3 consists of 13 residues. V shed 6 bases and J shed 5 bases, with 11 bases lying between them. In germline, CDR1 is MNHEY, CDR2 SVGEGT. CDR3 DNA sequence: TGTGCCAGCAGAACGGCACCTCACAATGAGCAGTTCTTC. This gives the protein CASRTAPHNEQFF.

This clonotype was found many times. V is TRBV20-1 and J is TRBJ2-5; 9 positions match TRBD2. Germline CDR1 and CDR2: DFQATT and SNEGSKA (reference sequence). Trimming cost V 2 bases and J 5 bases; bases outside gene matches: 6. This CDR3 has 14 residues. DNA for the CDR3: TGCAGTGCTAGAATAGCGGGAGTACGGGAGACCCAGTACTTC. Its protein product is CSARIAGVRETQYF.

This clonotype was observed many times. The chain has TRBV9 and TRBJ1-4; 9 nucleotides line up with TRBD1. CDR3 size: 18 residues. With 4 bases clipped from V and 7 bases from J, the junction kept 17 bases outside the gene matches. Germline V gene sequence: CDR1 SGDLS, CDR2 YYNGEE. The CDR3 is CASSPNDRGELSREKLFF. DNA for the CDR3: TGTGCCAGCAGCCCGAACGACAGGGGGGAATTGTCCCGTGAAAAACTGTTTTTT.

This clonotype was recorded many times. The CDR3 protein is CASKGTGEQYF. For the CDR3, the DNA is TGTGCCAGCAAGGGGACGGGCGAGCAGTACTTC. This sequence joins TRBV12-3 or TRBV12-4 and TRBJ2-7; D is possibly TRBD1 or TRBD2 (5 bases each). The CDR3 loop spans 11 amino acids. Trimming cost V 7 bases and J 6 bases, with 10 bases left between them.

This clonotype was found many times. The CDR3 DNA sequence: TGTGCCAGCAGTTTGCCAGGGGCGAACACTGAAGCTTTCTTT. Protein sequence: CASSLPGANTEAFF. The chain employs TRBV6-5 and TRBJ1-1; tentatively, D is TRBD1 (6 bases). V lost 4 bases to trimming and J lost 1 base, with 10 bases between them. Germline CDR1 is MNHEY and CDR2 is SVGAGI. CDR3 size: 14 residues.

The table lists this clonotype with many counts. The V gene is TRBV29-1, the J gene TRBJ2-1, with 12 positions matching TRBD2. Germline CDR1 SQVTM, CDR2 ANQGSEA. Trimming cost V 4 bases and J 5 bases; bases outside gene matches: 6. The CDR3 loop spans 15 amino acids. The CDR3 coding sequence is TGCAGCGTTGGTCTAGCGGGAGGGCCCGACAATGAGCAGTTCTTC. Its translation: CSVGLAGGPDNEQFF.

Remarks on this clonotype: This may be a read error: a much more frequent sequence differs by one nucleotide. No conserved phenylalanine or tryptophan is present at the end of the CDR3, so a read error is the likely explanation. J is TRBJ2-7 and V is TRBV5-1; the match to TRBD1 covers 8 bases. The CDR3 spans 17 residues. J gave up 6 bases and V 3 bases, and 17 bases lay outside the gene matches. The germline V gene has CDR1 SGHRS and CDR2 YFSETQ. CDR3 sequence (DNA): TGCGCCAGCAGCTGGGATGGCTCAGGGGGCGCCGTCTTCGAGCAGTACATC. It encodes CASSWDGSGGAVFEQYI.

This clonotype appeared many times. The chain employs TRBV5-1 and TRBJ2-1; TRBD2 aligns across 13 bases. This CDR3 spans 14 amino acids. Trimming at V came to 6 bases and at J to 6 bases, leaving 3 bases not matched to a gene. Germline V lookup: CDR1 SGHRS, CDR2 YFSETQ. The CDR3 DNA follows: TGCGCCAGCAAGGGACTAGCGGGGACCAATGAGCAGTTCTTC. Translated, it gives CASKGLAGTNEQFF.

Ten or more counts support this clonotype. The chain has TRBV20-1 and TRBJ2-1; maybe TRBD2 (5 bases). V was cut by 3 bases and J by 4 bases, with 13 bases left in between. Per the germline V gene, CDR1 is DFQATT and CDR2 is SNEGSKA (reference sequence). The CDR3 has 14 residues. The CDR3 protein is CSASWLAGYNEQFF. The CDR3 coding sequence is TGCAGTGCTAGCTGGCTAGCCGGTTACAATGAGCAGTTCTTC.

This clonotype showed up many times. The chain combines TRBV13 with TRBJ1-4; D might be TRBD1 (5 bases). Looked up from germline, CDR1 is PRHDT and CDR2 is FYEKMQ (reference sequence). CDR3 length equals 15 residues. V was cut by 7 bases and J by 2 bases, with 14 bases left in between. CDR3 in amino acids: CASTRGEGTNEKLFF. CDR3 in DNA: TGTGCCAGCACCCGGGGGGAAGGGACTAATGAAAAACTGTTTTTT.

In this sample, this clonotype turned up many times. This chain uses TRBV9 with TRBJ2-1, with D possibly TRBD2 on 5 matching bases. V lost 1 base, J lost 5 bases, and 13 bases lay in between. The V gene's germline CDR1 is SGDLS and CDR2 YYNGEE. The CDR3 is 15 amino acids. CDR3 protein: CASSVSAGFDNEQFF. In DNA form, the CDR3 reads TGTGCCAGCAGCGTATCGGCGGGTTTCGACAATGAGCAGTTCTTC.

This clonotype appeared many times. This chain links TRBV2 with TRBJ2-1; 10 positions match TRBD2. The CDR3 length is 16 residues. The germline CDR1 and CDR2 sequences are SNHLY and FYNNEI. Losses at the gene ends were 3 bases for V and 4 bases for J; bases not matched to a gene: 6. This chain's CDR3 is CASSDPSGGPYNEQFF. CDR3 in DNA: TGTGCCAGCAGTGACCCTAGCGGGGGCCCTTACAATGAGCAGTTCTTC. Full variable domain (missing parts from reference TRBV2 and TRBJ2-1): EPEVTQTPSHQVTQMGQEVILRCVPISNHLYFYWYRQILGQKVEFLVSFYNNEISEKSEIFDDQFSVERPDGSNFTLKIRSTKLEDSAMYFCASSDPSGGPYNEQFFGPGTRLTVL.

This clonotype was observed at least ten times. The CDR3 bases are TGCAGTGCCCGGATGGGCAATGAGCAGTTCTTC. This encodes CSARMGNEQFF. V gene TRBV20-1 combines with J gene TRBJ2-1, with D unclear. The CDR3 contains 11 residues. The germline V gene encodes CDR1 DFQATT and CDR2 SNEGSKA (reference sequence). V lost 6 bases, J lost 6 bases, and 9 bases lay in between.

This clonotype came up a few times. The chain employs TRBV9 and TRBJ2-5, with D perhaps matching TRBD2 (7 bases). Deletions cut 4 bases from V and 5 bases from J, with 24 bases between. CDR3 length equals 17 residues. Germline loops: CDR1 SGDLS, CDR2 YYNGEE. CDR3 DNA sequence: TGTGCCAGCAGCCCCACGAGGGCACGCGGGGGCTGGGAGACCCAGTACTTC. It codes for CASSPTRARGGWETQYF.

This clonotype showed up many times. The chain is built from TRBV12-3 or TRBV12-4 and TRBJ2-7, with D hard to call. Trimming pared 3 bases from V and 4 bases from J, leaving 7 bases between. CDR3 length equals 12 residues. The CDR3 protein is CASSLSTYEQYF. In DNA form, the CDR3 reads TGTGCCAGCAGTTTGAGCACTTACGAGCAGTACTTC.

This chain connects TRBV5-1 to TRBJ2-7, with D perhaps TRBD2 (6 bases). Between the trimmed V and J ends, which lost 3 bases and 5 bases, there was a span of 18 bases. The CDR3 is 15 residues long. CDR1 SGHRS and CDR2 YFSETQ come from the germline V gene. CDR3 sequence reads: CASSSTTTSIHEQYF. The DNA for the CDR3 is TGCGCCAGCAGCTCTACTACGACTAGTATCCACGAGCAGTACTTC.

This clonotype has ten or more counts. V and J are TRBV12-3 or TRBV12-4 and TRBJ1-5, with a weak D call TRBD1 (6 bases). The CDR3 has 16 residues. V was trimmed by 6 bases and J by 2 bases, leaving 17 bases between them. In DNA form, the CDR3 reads TGTGCCAGCAGCTTGGGAGGGGGGAGTGGCAATCAGCCCCAGCATTTT. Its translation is CASSLGGGSGNQPQHF.

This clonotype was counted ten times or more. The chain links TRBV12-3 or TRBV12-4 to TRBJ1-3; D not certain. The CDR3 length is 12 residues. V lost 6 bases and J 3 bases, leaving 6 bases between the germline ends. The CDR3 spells CASSSFGNTIYF. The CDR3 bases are TGTGCCAGCAGCTCTTTTGGAAACACCATATATTTT.

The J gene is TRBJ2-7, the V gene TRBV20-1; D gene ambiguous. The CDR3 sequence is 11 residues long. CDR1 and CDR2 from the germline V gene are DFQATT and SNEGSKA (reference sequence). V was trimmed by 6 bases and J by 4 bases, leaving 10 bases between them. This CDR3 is CSAARLYEQYF. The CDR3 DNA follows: TGCAGTGCAGCTCGACTGTACGAGCAGTACTTC.

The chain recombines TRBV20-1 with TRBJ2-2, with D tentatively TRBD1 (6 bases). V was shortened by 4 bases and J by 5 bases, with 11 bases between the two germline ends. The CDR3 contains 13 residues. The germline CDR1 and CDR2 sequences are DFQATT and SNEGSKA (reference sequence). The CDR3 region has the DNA TGCAGTGCTACCACAGGGTCGACCGGGGAGCTGTTTTTT. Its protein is CSATTGSTGELFF.

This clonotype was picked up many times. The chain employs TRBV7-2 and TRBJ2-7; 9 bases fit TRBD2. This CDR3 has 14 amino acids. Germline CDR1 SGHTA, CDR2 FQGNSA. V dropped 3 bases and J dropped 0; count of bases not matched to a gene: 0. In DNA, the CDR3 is TGTGCCAGCAGCTTTAGCGGGGGCTCCTACGAGCAGTACTTC. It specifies CASSFSGGSYEQYF.